This entry lists 26 T cell receptor beta chains sequenced from one sample in a study of OX40 agonist ivuxolimab in advanced cancers. The receptor library was made with the immunoSEQ multiplex PCR assay. TCRdb holds this immuneACCESS table with in-frame rearrangements only. Some clones are missing; in checked studies, unresolved V genes explain under half, and the rest has no known cause. This sample has over 85,000 clones in its table, and roughly nine tenths of those were observed once. The ten most abundant clones make up 0.25% to 0.3% of the sample. The material sequenced was CD4+ or CD8+ T cells sorted from blood, taken in a trial of the OX40 agonist ivuxolimab. These receptor sequences come from an adult with an advanced solid tumor such as melanoma, head and neck, liver or kidney cancer.

This clone occurred once. The chain couples TRBV6-6 to TRBJ1-1; unclear D gene. CDR3 length: 14 amino acids. Germline V lookup: CDR1 MNHNY, CDR2 SVGAGI (reference sequence). Trimming shortened V by 2 bases and J by 0 bases, and 7 bases separated the two germline ends. Here the CDR3 DNA reads TGTGCCAGCAGTTACCATCGGTTGAACACTGAAGCTTTCTTT. Translation: CASSYHRLNTEAFF.

The rearrangement joins TRBV6-5 to TRBJ1-6, with D hard to call. V was trimmed by 0 bases and J by 8 bases, leaving 8 bases between them. The germline V gene has CDR1 MNHEY and CDR2 SVGAGI. The CDR3 length is 14 residues. The CDR3 spells CASSYSTEDSPLHF. DNA for the CDR3: TGTGCCAGCAGTTACTCGACGGAGGATTCACCCCTCCACTTT.

The chain recombines TRBV9 with TRBJ2-1; TRBD2 matches 12 bases. From germline, CDR1 is SGDLS and CDR2 YYNGEE. V shed 2 bases and J 8 bases; nucleotides not matched to a gene: 5. The CDR3 has 15 amino acids. In DNA, the CDR3 is TGTGCCAGCAGCGTTACTAGCGGGAGGAACGATGAGCAGTTCTTC. It specifies CASSVTSGRNDEQFF.

The chain links TRBV7-2 to TRBJ1-1; D uncertain. The germline CDR1 and CDR2 sequences are SGHTA and FQGNSA. This CDR3 comprises 14 residues. Deletions cut 1 base from V and 5 bases from J, with 11 bases between. The CDR3, as DNA: TGTGCCAGCAGCTTAGTGGTTGGGGAAACTGAAGCTTTCTTT. This gives the protein CASSLVVGETEAFF.

The chain couples TRBV4-1 to TRBJ2-3, with TRBD2 matching 7 bases. CDR1 is MGHRA and CDR2 is YSYEKL in the germline V gene. V was pared by 1 base and J by 7 bases, with 8 bases of the junction left unmatched. The CDR3 covers 15 residues. The CDR3 here is CASSQVTSRRNTQYF. The CDR3 DNA follows: TGCGCCAGCAGCCAAGTGACTAGCCGGAGGAATACGCAGTATTTT.

The J gene is TRBJ2-7, the V gene TRBV7-3, with a possible D match to TRBD2 (6 bases). Germline CDR1 SGHTA, CDR2 FQGTGA. The CDR3 covers 14 residues. The V end was cut by 5 bases, the J end by 5 bases, with 16 bases between. For the CDR3, the DNA is TGTGCCAGCAGCCCGACCAGGACTACCGACGAGCAGTACTTC. Translation gives CASSPTRTTDEQYF.

The CDR3: CASSVGGANTGELFF. The CDR3 region has the DNA TGTGCCAGCAGCGTCGGAGGGGCGAACACCGGGGAGCTGTTTTTT. V gene TRBV9 combines with J gene TRBJ2-2; tentative D call: TRBD2 (6 bases). Trimming stripped 2 bases from V and 0 bases from J, with 8 bases between. The CDR3 has 15 residues. CDR1 and CDR2 from the germline V gene are SGDLS and YYNGEE.

The V and J genes are TRBV7-2 and TRBJ1-6; no definite D call. V dropped 5 bases and J dropped 9 bases, with 11 bases sitting between them. CDR1 SGHTA and CDR2 FQGNSA come from the germline V gene. The CDR3 is made up of 13 amino acids. CDR3 coding DNA: TGTGCCAGCAGCCCGAGTTACTTTTCACCCCTCCACTTT. Translated: CASSPSYFSPLHF. The variable domain in full, with the rest retrieved from reference TRBV7-2 and TRBJ1-6, is GAGVSQSPSNKVTEKGKDVELRCDPISGHTALYWYRQSLGQGLEFLIYFQGNSAPDKSGLPSDRFSAERTGGSVSTLTIQRTQQEDSAVYLCASSPSYFSPLHFGNGTRLTVT.

The chain is built from TRBV7-9 and TRBJ2-3; TRBD2 matches 12 bases. In germline, CDR1 is SEHNR, CDR2 FQNEAQ (reference sequence). The CDR3 is 16 residues long. V lost 5 bases to trimming and J lost 1 base; unmatched junction nucleotides: 4. The CDR3 protein is CASSELAGGGTDTQYF. The CDR3 DNA reads as TGTGCCAGCAGCGAACTAGCGGGGGGCGGCACAGATACGCAGTATTTT. Complete variable domain (other parts from reference TRBV7-9 and TRBJ2-3): DTGVSQNPRHKITKRGQNVTFRCDPISEHNRLYWYRQTLGQGPEFLTYFQNEAQLEKSRLLSDRFSAERPKGSFSTLEIQRTEQGDSAMYLCASSELAGGGTDTQYFGPGTRLTVL.

The chain combines TRBV7-9 with TRBJ2-3; possibly TRBD2 for D (6 bases). The CDR3 covers 13 residues. Germline V CDR1 and CDR2: SEHNR, FQNEAQ (reference sequence). Trimming stripped 5 bases from V and 5 bases from J, with 11 bases between. CDR3 region: CASSLIGGDTQYF. The CDR3 DNA follows: TGTGCCAGCAGCCTTATCGGGGGAGATACGCAGTATTTT.

In its sample, this clone was seen once. The chain's CDR3 is CASSRTGTYYGYTF. The CDR3 DNA sequence: TGTGCCAGCAGCAGAACCGGGACGTATTATGGCTACACCTTC. The V gene is TRBV21-1, the J gene TRBJ1-2. TRBV21-1 represents a pseudogene. This CDR3 is built from 14 residues.

The rearrangement uses TRBV19 and TRBJ1-6; D remains ambiguous. This CDR3 contains 15 residues. Germline V gene sequence: CDR1 LNHDA, CDR2 SQIVND (reference sequence). The V end was cut by 5 bases, the J end by 7 bases, with 15 bases between. CDR3 loop: CASSQGVRTNSPLHF. The DNA for the CDR3 is TGTGCCAGTAGTCAAGGTGTCAGGACGAATTCACCCCTCCACTTT.

The rearrangement uses TRBV5-6 and TRBJ2-7, with 7 bases fitting TRBD2. Trimming at V came to 4 bases and at J to 2 bases, leaving 3 bases not matched to a gene. CDR1 and CDR2 from the germline V gene are SGHDT and YYEEEE. The CDR3 consists of 13 residues. This chain's CDR3 is CASSPGLTYEQYF. The CDR3 DNA reads TGTGCCAGCAGCCCGGGACTAACCTACGAGCAGTACTTC. Full variable domain (missing parts from reference TRBV5-6 and TRBJ2-7): DAGVTQSPTHLIKTRGQQVTLRCSPKSGHDTVSWYQQALGQGPQFIFQYYEEEERQRGNFPDRFSGHQFPNYSSELNVNALLLGDSALYLCASSPGLTYEQYFGPGTRLTVT.

The chain employs TRBV4-1 and TRBJ1-1, with a weak D call TRBD1 (6 bases). V lost 0 bases, J lost 10 bases, and 15 bases lay in between. Germline V gene lookup returns CDR1 MGHRA and CDR2 YSYEKL. This CDR3 spans 14 amino acids. The CDR3 loop is CASSQEWDKLVAFF. CDR3 sequence (DNA): TGCGCCAGCAGCCAAGAATGGGACAAGCTGGTAGCTTTCTTT.

This chain uses TRBV21-1 with TRBJ1-3. TRBV21-1 is recorded as a pseudogene. The CDR3 extends over 16 amino acids. The CDR3 DNA sequence: TGTGCCAGCAGCAAAGGGGTCCCATTCTCTGGAAACACCATATATTTT. Translation: CASSKGVPFSGNTIYF.

This clone has just one count. The chain uses TRBV10-3 and TRBJ2-1, with a weak D call TRBD2 (6 bases). The CDR3 runs 14 residues. V lost 10 bases and J lost 9, with 22 bases in between. Germline-derived CDR1 and CDR2 are ENHRY and SYGVKD. CDR3 loop: CATYRGTTGSEQFF. CDR3 nucleotide sequence: TGTGCCACCTACCGGGGGACCACGGGGTCTGAGCAGTTCTTC.

The chain couples TRBV7-2 to TRBJ1-3, with unresolved D. Germline V gene data show CDR1 as SGHTA and CDR2 as FQGNSA. The CDR3 contains 14 residues. V lost 5 bases and J 0 bases, leaving 8 bases between the germline ends. CDR3 protein: CASSLEVSGNTIYF. CDR3 in DNA: TGTGCCAGCAGCCTAGAGGTCTCTGGAAACACCATATATTTT. Drawing the rest from reference TRBV7-2 and TRBJ1-3, the complete variable domain is GAGVSQSPSNKVTEKGKDVELRCDPISGHTALYWYRQSLGQGLEFLIYFQGNSAPDKSGLPSDRFSAERTGGSVSTLTIQRTQQEDSAVYLCASSLEVSGNTIYFGEGSWLTVV.

The chain employs TRBV7-9 and TRBJ1-1; no clear D gene. The CDR3 has 13 residues. The germline V gene has CDR1 SEHNR and CDR2 FQNEAQ (reference sequence). Trimming cost V 5 bases and J 7 bases, with 14 bases left between them. This CDR3 is CASSHYRDREAFF. CDR3 DNA: TGTGCCAGCAGCCATTACCGGGATCGTGAAGCTTTCTTT.

The chain joins TRBV4-3 to TRBJ2-1, with D unresolved. The V end lost 1 base, the J end lost 7 bases, and 20 bases lay between the germline ends. The CDR3 runs 17 residues. Germline V gene lookup returns CDR1 LGHNA and CDR2 YSLEER. Here the CDR3 DNA reads TGCGCCAGCAGCCAAGCCCATAAGGCGCGGCCACGGAATGAGCAGTTCTTC. Residues: CASSQAHKARPRNEQFF.

The rearrangement uses TRBV5-6 and TRBJ2-7; D possibly corresponds to TRBD2 (6 bases). Trimming took 4 bases from V and 2 from J, leaving 19 bases between them. Looked up from germline, CDR1 is SGHDT and CDR2 is YYEEEE. The CDR3 is 16 residues long. CDR3 in amino acids: CASSPAIGTPTYEQYF. The CDR3 nucleotides read TGTGCCAGCAGCCCCGCGATTGGGACTCCAACCTACGAGCAGTACTTC.

The chain joins TRBV7-6 to TRBJ2-1, with 7 bases identical to TRBD2. The trim removed 4 bases at V and 7 bases at J, leaving 10 bases unmatched. The CDR3 consists of 15 residues. Per germline, CDR1 SGHVS and CDR2 FNYEAQ. CDR3 in amino acids: CASSSQGRDGNEQFF. CDR3 DNA: TGTGCCAGCAGCTCCCAAGGGAGGGATGGAAATGAGCAGTTCTTC.

J is TRBJ1-2 and V is TRBV5-1; D might be TRBD1 (5 bases). The CDR3 contains 13 residues. CDR1 and CDR2 (germline): SGHRS, YFSETQ. Deletions cut 5 bases from V and 2 bases from J, with 10 bases between. The DNA of the CDR3 is TGCGCCAGCAGGGAACAGGAAAACTATGGCTACACCTTC. This translates into CASREQENYGYTF.

This chain links TRBV7-9 with TRBJ1-2; D perhaps matches TRBD1 (5 bases). CDR3 length: 15 amino acids. V lost 3 bases to trimming and J lost 0 bases, with 11 bases between them. Germline assignment: CDR1 SEHNR and CDR2 FQNEAQ (reference sequence). CDR3 amino acids: CASSFQGATNYGYTF. The CDR3, as DNA: TGTGCCAGCAGCTTTCAGGGCGCAACTAACTATGGCTACACCTTC.

V usage is TRBV30 and J usage is TRBJ1-2; 8 bases are a match to TRBD1. With V trimmed by 0 bases and J by 6 bases, 6 bases remained unmatched. This CDR3 has 14 amino acids. Germline assignment: CDR1 GTSNPN and CDR2 SVGIG (reference sequence). CDR3 sequence reads: CAWSVNRGINGYTF. The CDR3 region has the DNA TGTGCCTGGAGTGTAAACAGGGGGATCAATGGCTACACCTTC.

In its sample, this clone was seen once. CDR3 nucleotide sequence: TGCGCCAGCAGCCGAACAGGGAGCGGAGAGACCCAGTACTTC. Amino acid sequence: CASSRTGSGETQYF. V is TRBV4-3 and J is TRBJ2-5, with a tentative D call TRBD1 (6 bases). V was trimmed by 4 bases and J by 4 bases, leaving 13 bases between them. The CDR3 covers 14 residues. The germline CDR1 and CDR2 sequences are LGHNA and YSLEER.

This chain connects TRBV11-2 to TRBJ1-1; D call uncertain. The ends were cut back, 1 base at V and 5 bases at J, with 11 bases in the middle. This CDR3 spans 14 amino acids. Germline V CDR1 and CDR2: SGHAT, FQNNGV. The CDR3, as DNA: TGTGCCAGCAGCTTAGTGGTTGGGGAGACTGAAGCTTTCTTT. Translation gives CASSLVVGETEAFF.